One sample yielded the 13 T cell receptor beta chains listed below, sequenced in a study of T cell repertoires in cytomegalovirus infection (dated by TCRdb to between 2018 and 2021). The instrument given in TCRdb is Illumina HiSeq 1500. The public reads were quality trimmed at Q25 with fastp and then assembled into clones with MiXCR by TCRdb, keeping productive beta chains. Each entry is one CDR3 protein sequence, shown with its most common DNA and genes. Counted in this sample were around 530,000 distinct CDR3 sequences; 16% of them appeared once. Jointly, the top ten make up roughly a quarter of the sample. The sample comprised CD8+ T cells from PBMCs. The receptors come from a human donor in good health (CMV status not recorded). Some clones in this sample may be carry-over from other donors' samples.

There are a few counts of this clonotype. The V and J genes are TRBV2 and TRBJ1-4; 8 bases match TRBD1. V was clipped by 7 bases and J by 6 bases; unmatched bases: 10. Germline V gene lookup returns CDR1 SNHLY and CDR2 FYNNEI. The CDR3 consists of 15 residues. CDR3 protein: CASIPTRDRHEKLFF. DNA for the CDR3: TGTGCCAGCATTCCGACCCGGGACAGGCATGAAAAACTGTTTTTT. Full variable domain (rest looked up from reference TRBV2 and TRBJ1-4): EPEVTQTPSHQVTQMGQEVILRCVPISNHLYFYWYRQILGQKVEFLVSFYNNEISEKSEIFDDQFSVERPDGSNFTLKIRSTKLEDSAMYFCASIPTRDRHEKLFFGSGTQLSVL.

A single count supports this clonotype. Given a much more abundant clone one base away, this may be a read error. The chain recombines TRBV6-2 or TRBV6-3 with TRBJ2-1, with 8 bases identical to TRBD1. The germline CDR1 and CDR2 sequences are MNHEY and SVGEGT. There are 15 residues in the CDR3. CDR3 nucleotides: TGTGCCAGAAGTTACGGAGACAGGGGCGAGGTTGGAGGAAGCTTC. This translates into CARSYGDRGEVGGSF.

V gene TRBV11-2 combines with J gene TRBJ1-2; D possibly corresponds to TRBD1 (5 bases). Trimming removed 0 bases at V and 4 bases at J, with 9 bases between. Germline assignment: CDR1 SGHAT and CDR2 FQNNGV. CDR3 length: 14 amino acids. The CDR3 loop reads CASSLEQGGYGYTF. The CDR3 DNA follows: TGTGCCAGCAGCTTAGAGCAGGGAGGCTATGGCTACACCTTC.

The table lists this clonotype with many counts. This chain joins TRBV12-3 or TRBV12-4 and TRBJ1-1; 7 bases agree with TRBD1. The trim removed 2 bases at V and 7 bases at J, leaving 4 bases unmatched. The CDR3 is made up of 13 amino acids. The CDR3 protein is CASSLLGGSEAFF. Here the CDR3 DNA reads TGTGCCAGCAGTTTACTAGGGGGCAGTGAAGCTTTCTTT.

This clonotype was counted a few times. This chain uses TRBV11-2 with TRBJ1-5; D remains unclear. The CDR3 contains 17 residues. V lost 5 bases, J lost 1 base, and 18 bases lay in between. Germline V gene data show CDR1 as SGHAT and CDR2 as FQNNGV. The CDR3 spells CASSAVHGSESNQPQHF. Here the CDR3 DNA reads TGTGCCAGCAGCGCGGTACATGGGAGCGAGAGCAATCAGCCCCAGCATTTT.

This clonotype came up a few times. This rearrangement joins TRBV27 to TRBJ2-1, with no clear D. Trimming removed 2 bases at V and 5 bases at J, with 7 bases between. Germline CDR1 is MNHEY and CDR2 is SMNVEV (reference sequence). The CDR3 extends over 13 amino acids. CDR3 amino acids: CASSLTRNNEQFF. The CDR3 bases are TGTGCCAGCAGTTTAACGAGGAACAATGAGCAGTTCTTC.

This clonotype was detected ten times or more. The rearrangement joins TRBV7-6 to TRBJ1-2, with D possibly being TRBD1 (6 bases). V dropped 6 bases and J dropped 8 bases, with 16 bases sitting between them. The CDR3 is 13 amino acids. CDR1 is SGHVS and CDR2 is FNYEAQ in the germline V gene. CDR3 residues: CASRGTGSGGYTF. The CDR3 DNA reads as TGTGCCAGCAGGGGTACAGGGTCTGGGGGCTACACCTTC.

The gene calls are TRBV2 and TRBJ2-1, with D perhaps given as TRBD1 or TRBD2 (5 bases each). CDR1 is SNHLY and CDR2 is FYNNEI in the germline V gene. V was clipped by 1 base and J by 6 bases, with 10 bases between them. This CDR3 is built from 14 residues. This CDR3 reads CASSEGGARNEQFF. In DNA, the CDR3 is TGTGCCAGCAGTGAAGGAGGGGCACGCAATGAGCAGTTCTTC.

This clonotype was observed many times. Here the CDR3 DNA reads TGTGCCAGCAGCTCACTAGCGGTTGTATCTGGGGCCAACGTCCTGACTTTC. As protein: CASSSLAVVSGANVLTF. The chain links TRBV7-3 to TRBJ2-6; 8 bases map to TRBD2. The CDR3 consists of 17 residues. With 4 bases clipped from V and 1 base from J, the junction kept 6 bases outside the gene matches. Germline V gene lookup returns CDR1 SGHTA and CDR2 FQGTGA.

This clonotype showed up many times. The rearrangement links TRBV12-3 or TRBV12-4 to TRBJ2-5; weak D call: TRBD1 (5 bases). The ends were cut back, 5 bases at V and 3 bases at J, with 10 bases in the middle. This CDR3 region has 13 residues. CDR3: CASSAGSEETQYF. The CDR3 region has the DNA TGTGCCAGCAGTGCAGGGTCGGAAGAGACCCAGTACTTC.

This clonotype was seen ten or more times. The rearrangement joins TRBV12-3 or TRBV12-4 to TRBJ1-5; 7 bases line up with TRBD1. The CDR3 consists of 14 residues. The ends lost 8 bases at V and 2 bases at J; junction bases unmatched: 6. Here the CDR3 DNA reads TGTGCCAGCGGAAGCCAGGGGGGCAATCAGCCCCAGCATTTT. It encodes CASGSQGGNQPQHF.

This clonotype was seen at least ten times. V is TRBV7-9 and J is TRBJ1-2; a possible D gene is TRBD1 (6 bases). Germline CDR1 is SEHNR and CDR2 is FQNEAQ (reference sequence). There are 14 residues in the CDR3. The V gene lost 5 bases and the J gene lost 4 bases, with 14 bases spanning the gap. For the CDR3, the DNA is TGTGCCAGCAGCCAAGCGACAGGCCTCTATGGCTACACCTTC. It is translated as CASSQATGLYGYTF.

CDR3 residues: CATSRDRQGPPYNEQFF. The CDR3 DNA is TGTGCCACCAGCAGAGATAGGCAGGGTCCCCCTTACAATGAGCAGTTCTTC. This rearrangement joins TRBV15 to TRBJ2-1; the D gene is possibly TRBD1 (5 bases). Germline V gene data show CDR1 as LNHNV and CDR2 as YYDKDF (reference sequence). CDR3 length equals 17 residues. V lost 0 bases, J lost 4 bases, and 16 bases lay in between. Full variable domain (remainder filled in from reference TRBV15 and TRBJ2-1): DAMVIQNPRYQVTQFGKPVTLSCSQTLNHNVMYWYQQKSSQAPKLLFHYYDKDFNNEADTPDNFQSRRPNTSFCFLDIRSPGLGDTAMYLCATSRDRQGPPYNEQFFGPGTRLTVL.